The clone carrying this TCR beta chain showed up many times. Regarding time point: blood 4 weeks post-SBRT, at nephrectomy. Treatment indicated: 15 Gy SBRT to primary tumor, nephrectomy 4 weeks later. Nephrectomy followed 15 Gy stereotactic body radiation by 4 weeks. The record originates from a study of radiation and T cells in renal cell carcinoma. Measured with immunoSEQ multiplex PCR; TCRdb has only the in-frame clones, and not every one. Counted here are over 90,000 clones, 84% occurring once; the ten biggest clones make up around 7.9%. The sequencing used blood, collected from a patient whose treatment included radiotherapy and nephrectomy. The TCR comes from a man aged 55-75 years with renal cell carcinoma.

As DNA, the CDR3 is TGTGCCAGCAGTTTCGGAACCGGGACAGGGGGTATAGCTTTCTTT. Translation: CASSFGTGTGGIAFF. J is TRBJ1-1 and V is TRBV6-5; 11 positions agree with TRBD1. After removal of 4 bases from V and 10 bases from J, the junction contained 11 bases not matched to a gene. Germline lookup yields CDR1 MNHEY and CDR2 SVGAGI. The CDR3 consists of 15 residues.